This T cell receptor beta chain stems from a study of control samples from healthy donors and cancer patients. Assay used: immunoSEQ multiplex PCR; TCRdb lists only in-frame clones, some missing. This sample yields 98,000 or so clones, of which 88% are seen a single time; approximately 15% belongs to the top ten. The V segment lost 0 bases and the J segment 5 bases; nucleotides outside the gene matches: 3. In germline, CDR1 is SGHAT, CDR2 FQNNGV. CDR3 size: 14 residues. J is TRBJ1-1 and V is TRBV11-2; 7 positions match TRBD1. Input material: blood. The origin of this receptor is a woman aged 70 to 79 in good health. The CDR3: CASSLDQGGTEAFF. The CDR3 coding sequence is TGTGCCAGCAGCTTAGATCAGGGGGGAACTGAAGCTTTCTTT.